This T cell receptor (beta chain) was retrieved from a study of cytomegalovirus exposure and HLA in healthy donors. The length of the CDR3 is 16 residues. V lost 3 bases to trimming and J lost 0 bases, with 14 bases between them. Looked up from germline, CDR1 is MNHEY and CDR2 is SVGAGI. Assay used: immunoSEQ multiplex PCR; TCRdb lists only in-frame clones, some missing. The table includes over 150,000 clones, 91% detected once. The TCR originated in a woman under 30 in good health and CMV-seropositive. The gene calls are TRBV6-5 and TRBJ1-1, with D possibly being TRBD1 (5 bases). The sample consisted of PBMCs. The CDR3 is CASSYMGGVLNTEAFF. CDR3 DNA sequence: TGTGCCAGCAGTTATATGGGGGGAGTTTTGAACACTGAAGCTTTCTTT.